This TCR beta chain was sequenced in a study of control samples from healthy donors and cancer patients. The germline gives CDR1 SNHLY, CDR2 FYNNEI. Trimming left V 5 bases short and J 0 bases short, with 11 bases between. The CDR3 has 15 residues. Assay: immunoSEQ multiplex PCR; the TCRdb copy retains only in-frame clones and omits some. The table lists around 200,000 clones, 90% to 95% of them singletons, with 1.5% in the top ten. The J gene is TRBJ1-5, the V gene TRBV2; possibly TRBD1 for D (5 bases). Sequencing was carried out using blood. The clonotype comes from a woman in her twenties or thirties in good health. The CDR3 DNA reads TGTGCCAGCAGTTCCGACAGTTATAGCAATCAGCCCCAGCATTTT. It codes for CASSSDSYSNQPQHF.